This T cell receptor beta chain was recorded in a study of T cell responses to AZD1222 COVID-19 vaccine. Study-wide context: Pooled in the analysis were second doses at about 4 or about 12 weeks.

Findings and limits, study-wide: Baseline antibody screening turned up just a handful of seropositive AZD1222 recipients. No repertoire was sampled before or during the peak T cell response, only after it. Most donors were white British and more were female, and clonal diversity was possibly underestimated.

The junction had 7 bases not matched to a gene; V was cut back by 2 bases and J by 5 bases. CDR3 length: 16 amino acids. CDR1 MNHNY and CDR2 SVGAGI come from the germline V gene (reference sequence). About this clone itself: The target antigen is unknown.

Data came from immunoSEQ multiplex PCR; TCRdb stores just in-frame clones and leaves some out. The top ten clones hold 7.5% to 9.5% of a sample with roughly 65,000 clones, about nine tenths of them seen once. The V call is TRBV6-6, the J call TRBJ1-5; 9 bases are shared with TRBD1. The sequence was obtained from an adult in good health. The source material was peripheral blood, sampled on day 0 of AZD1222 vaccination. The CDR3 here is CASSYGGQGGYQPQHF. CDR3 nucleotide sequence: TGTGCCAGCAGTTACGGGGGACAGGGTGGGTATCAGCCCCAGCATTTT.